The rows below give T cell receptor beta chains drawn from one sample of a study of T cell responses to AZD1222 COVID-19 vaccine. Sequencing was performed with immunoSEQ multiplex PCR; in TCRdb, only in-frame clones are kept and a portion is missing. The table has 95,000 to 100,000 clones, approximately 93% seen once; the top ten hold about 9%. The sample here was peripheral blood, taken 28 days after the second AZD1222 dose. These TCRs come from an adult who received the AZD1222 COVID-19 vaccine. The CDR3 runs from the conserved cysteine through the conserved F or W. D genes are given only for firm matches. Some rows have no size entry. The others give once, few or many, or a class for an expanded clone.

size	V	J	D	length	CDR3	DNA
once	TRBV5-1	TRBJ2-3	.	13	CASSRTLADTQYF	TGCGCCAGCAGCAGGACATTAGCAGATACGCAGTATTTT
.	TRBV10-2	TRBJ2-6	.	15	CASSEPGSGANVLTF	TGCGCCAGCAGTGAGCCCGGCTCTGGGGCCAACGTCCTGACTTTC
.	TRBV6-1	TRBJ2-7	TRBD2	15	CASSESSGSVGEQYF	TGTGCCAGCAGTGAATCTAGCGGATCTGTGGGCGAGCAGTACTTC
.	TRBV4-3	TRBJ2-1	TRBD2	14	CASSQSGLAGEKFF	TGCGCCAGCAGCCAATCGGGACTAGCGGGAGAGAAGTTCTTC
.	TRBV4-1	TRBJ2-2	.	13	CASSRWEPGELFF	TGCGCCAGCAGCCGCTGGGAACCCGGGGAGCTGTTTTTT
once	TRBV3-1/TRBV3-2	TRBJ2-5	.	15	CASSPRGGSQETQYF	TGTGCCAGCAGCCCACGAGGGGGGAGCCAAGAGACCCAGTACTTC
.	TRBV5-1	TRBJ1-1	.	18	CASSSSFRDAIMNTEAFF	TGCGCCAGCAGCTCCAGCTTCCGGGACGCAATCATGAACACTGAAGCTTTCTTT
.	TRBV18	TRBJ2-2	TRBD1	14	CASSPDRGSGELFF	TGTGCCAGCTCCCCGGACAGGGGCTCCGGGGAGCTGTTTTTT
.	TRBV2	TRBJ1-5	.	12	CASSSELRSQHF	TGTGCCAGCAGCTCCGAATTGAGGTCCCAGCATTTT
.	TRBV6-2/TRBV6-3	TRBJ1-1	TRBD1	14	CASTPTGGNTEAFF	TGTGCCAGCACCCCGACAGGGGGCAACACTGAAGCTTTCTTT
.	TRBV27	TRBJ2-7	.	14	CASSLSEGGYEQYF	TGTGCCAGCAGTTTATCGGAGGGCGGATACGAGCAGTACTTC
once	TRBV7-7	TRBJ2-2	.	17	CASSPTPTFGNPGELFF	TGTGCTAGCAGCCCGACTCCGACCTTCGGTAACCCCGGGGAGCTGTTTTTT
.	TRBV6-5	TRBJ2-7	.	14	CASRDAGQSMEQYF	TGTGCCAGCAGAGACGCGGGACAGTCCATGGAGCAGTACTTC
.	TRBV18	TRBJ2-5	.	13	CASSAELQETQYF	TGTGCCAGCTCAGCAGAGTTACAAGAGACCCAGTACTTC
few	TRBV7-9	TRBJ2-7	.	14	CASSPGRVSYEQYF	TGTGCCAGCAGCCCGGGTCGTGTGAGCTACGAGCAGTACTTC
once	TRBV10-1	TRBJ2-5	TRBD1	14	CASSADRGTETQYF	TGCGCCAGCAGTGCTGACAGGGGGACGGAGACCCAGTACTTC
.	TRBV19	TRBJ2-3	TRBD1	16	CASSVTGVKTTDTQYF	TGTGCCAGTAGTGTGACAGGGGTAAAGACCACAGATACGCAGTATTTT
.	TRBV10-3	TRBJ2-7	.	13	CAISGVGSFEQYF	TGTGCCATCAGTGGTGTCGGGAGTTTCGAGCAGTACTTC
.	TRBV9	TRBJ2-3	TRBD2	19	CASSDPPGLAEVPTDTQYF	TGTGCCAGCAGCGACCCCCCGGGACTAGCGGAAGTACCCACAGATACGCAGTATTTT
.	TRBV7-8	TRBJ1-4	.	18	CASRNLRGGHATNEKLFF	TGTGCCAGCCGCAACCTTAGGGGGGGACATGCAACTAATGAAAAACTGTTTTTT
.	TRBV7-3	TRBJ2-1	.	15	CASSSVGTGDNEQFF	TGTGCCAGCAGCTCCGTCGGGACTGGGGACAATGAGCAGTTCTTC
.	TRBV28	TRBJ1-6	.	16	CASSLTLGLGNSPLHF	TGTGCCAGCAGTTTAACACTGGGACTTGGCAATTCACCCCTCCACTTT
.	TRBV3-1/TRBV3-2	TRBJ2-7	TRBD1	14	CASSQGTGSAPVDF	TGTGCCAGCAGCCAAGGGACAGGCTCGGCCCCCGTGGACTTC
.	TRBV28	TRBJ2-7	TRBD2	19	CASIPLGLAGGGPYYEQYF	TGTGCCAGCATTCCTTTAGGACTAGCGGGAGGGGGCCCGTACTACGAGCAGTACTTC
.	TRBV18	TRBJ1-1	.	14	CASSPIDRNTEAFF	TGTGCCAGCTCACCTATTGACAGGAACACTGAAGCTTTCTTT
.	TRBV7-9	TRBJ1-4	.	15	CASSSGSGTTEKLFF	TGTGCCAGCAGCTCCGGATCCGGGACAACTGAAAAACTGTTTTTT
.	TRBV12-3/TRBV12-4	TRBJ2-1	.	11	CASSSHNEQFF	TGTGCCAGCAGTTCTCACAATGAGCAGTTCTTC
.	TRBV6-1	TRBJ2-5	TRBD2	14	CASSESSGRKTQYF	TGTGCCAGCAGTGAATCCAGCGGGAGAAAGACCCAGTACTTC
.	TRBV27	TRBJ1-2	.	13	CASSLGGGYGYTF	TGTGCCAGCAGTTTAGGAGGTGGTTATGGCTACACCTTC
.	TRBV5-6	TRBJ1-4	TRBD1	15	CASSAGQGRSEKLFF	TGTGCCAGCAGCGCCGGACAGGGTAGGAGTGAAAAACTGTTTTTT
.	TRBV6-5	TRBJ1-1	.	14	CASSYRGGGTEAFF	TGTGCCAGCAGTTACCGAGGAGGGGGCACTGAAGCTTTCTTT
.	TRBV6-5	TRBJ1-5	.	13	CATLGPQGQPQHF	TGTGCCACCCTAGGGCCCCAAGGCCAGCCCCAGCATTTT
.	TRBV6-5	TRBJ2-7	.	14	CASSTNYKGHEQYF	TGTGCCAGCAGTACGAATTACAAGGGCCACGAGCAGTACTTC
.	TRBV7-2	TRBJ2-7	TRBD2	16	CASTLQGTSGSYEQYF	TGTGCCAGCACCCTCCAGGGGACTAGCGGGAGTTACGAGCAGTACTTC
once	TRBV4-1	TRBJ2-3	TRBD1	15	CASSQGRQGEDTQYF	TGCGCCAGCAGCCAAGGTCGACAGGGCGAAGATACGCAGTATTTT
.	TRBV4-1	TRBJ1-2	.	15	CASSQVFGSRKGYTF	TGCGCCAGCAGCCAAGTATTCGGGTCCCGGAAAGGCTACACCTTC
.	TRBV5-1	TRBJ2-7	TRBD1	14	CASSPQGAGSEQYF	TGCGCCAGCAGCCCACAGGGGGCGGGGAGCGAGCAGTACTTC
.	TRBV12-1	TRBJ1-3	.	17	CASSPTIGASFRNTIYF	TGTGCCAGCAGTCCAACCATCGGTGCGTCGTTCAGAAACACCATATATTTT
.	TRBV7-9	TRBJ1-2	TRBD1	14	CASSLGQGLRGYTF	TGTGCCAGCAGCTTGGGACAGGGTTTGCGTGGCTACACCTTC
.	TRBV5-1	TRBJ2-5	.	14	CASSLGRYQETQYF	TGCGCCAGCAGCTTGGGTCGTTACCAAGAGACCCAGTACTTC
.	TRBV5-4	TRBJ1-6	.	14	CASSFGTRNSPLHF	TGTGCCAGCAGCTTCGGGACTCGAAATTCACCCCTCCACTTT
once	TRBV10-3	TRBJ1-1	TRBD1	15	CAINEPGTGVTEAFF	TGTGCCATCAATGAACCCGGGACAGGGGTGACTGAAGCTTTCTTT
few	TRBV18	TRBJ2-1	TRBD2	17	CASSPPRGTSGRGEQFF	TGTGCCAGCTCACCACCGAGGGGGACTAGCGGGAGGGGTGAGCAGTTCTTC
.	TRBV23-1	TRBJ1-2	TRBD1	15	CASSLTGGPAYGYTF	TGCGCCAGCAGTCTAACAGGGGGACCCGCCTATGGCTACACCTTC
few	TRBV7-9	TRBJ2-3	.	14	CANRLVPSTDTQYF	TGTGCCAACAGACTAGTCCCTAGCACAGATACGCAGTATTTT
.	TRBV6-2/TRBV6-3	TRBJ1-6	.	15	CASSSPGVYNSPLHF	TGTGCCAGCAGTTCGCCAGGGGTCTATAATTCACCCCTCCACTTT
.	TRBV9	TRBJ1-1	TRBD1	15	CASSDPGTVNTEAFF	TGTGCCAGCAGCGATCCCGGGACAGTGAACACTGAAGCTTTCTTT
.	TRBV25-1	TRBJ1-2	.	14	CASSEWGGVRGYTF	TGTGCCAGCAGTGAATGGGGAGGGGTGAGAGGCTACACCTTC
.	TRBV5-1	TRBJ2-5	.	14	CASSLRGAQETQYF	TGCGCCAGCAGCTTAAGGGGGGCTCAAGAGACCCAGTACTTC
.	TRBV7-9	TRBJ2-1	TRBD2	14	CASSLLAGVREQFF	TGTGCCAGCAGCTTACTAGCGGGAGTTCGTGAGCAGTTCTTC
.	TRBV7-9	TRBJ2-5	TRBD2	14	CASSPTSGQETQYF	TGTGCCAGCAGTCCCACTAGCGGACAAGAGACCCAGTACTTC
.	TRBV7-2	TRBJ1-1	.	13	CASSLFLGTEAFF	TGTGCCAGCAGCCTGTTCCTGGGGACTGAAGCTTTCTTT
.	TRBV6-5	TRBJ2-7	TRBD1	14	CASGNNRGSYEQYF	TGTGCCAGCGGGAATAACAGGGGCTCCTACGAGCAGTACTTC